This T cell receptor beta chain was documented in a study of cytotoxic CD8 clonotypes in ibrutinib-treated CLL. Study-level information: Partial response was seen in approximately 24 patients and complete response in 2; after median around 69 months, roughly 14 stayed remitted, about twelve progressed. The study's findings and limits: Clonotypes that were public were uncommon, and they contracted or stayed stable on treatment. In sustained-remission versus progressing patients, sampling times differed. Clonality increased at ibrutinib response, then returned toward baseline at progression.

The protocol was immunoSEQ multiplex PCR, while the TCRdb copy is restricted to in-frame clones and leaves out a portion. The sample lists 250,000 to 350,000 clones, around 77% occurring once. Per germline, CDR1 LNHDA and CDR2 SQIVND (reference sequence). CDR3 length: 17 amino acids. The J segment lost 4 bases and the V segment lost 2 bases, leaving 12 bases of the junction unmatched. To note about this clone: Antigen specificity is unknown.

V gene TRBV19 combines with J gene TRBJ1-2; TRBD1 matches at 8 bases. This sample comprised PBMCs, obtained at disease progression, from a patient treated with ibrutinib. The sequence derives from a human donor with chronic lymphocytic leukemia. The CDR3 sequence: CASSIPWTGLWSYGYTF. In DNA, the CDR3 is TGTGCCAGTAGTATACCGTGGACAGGGTTGTGGAGCTATGGCTACACCTTC.